The following is a T cell receptor (beta chain) sequence with its context. The sample belongs to a study of blood T cell repertoires in COVID-19. Study details: Whether acute or convalescent, the COVID-19 samples came from the United States, Italy and Spain. PBMCs, B-cell-depleted T cells, or T cells provided the cDNA or gDNA that made up the material.

The authors' processing: Estimation of nucleated cell counts relied on the amplification of reference gene primers. The repertoire was sequenced with immunoSEQ multiplex PCR; TCRdb's copy has only in-frame clones and lacks some. That table furnishes V, J and clone size, whereas the DNA furnished D and trimming. The table includes 150,000 to 180,000 clones, roughly four fifths detected once. Sample: peripheral blood. The sequence came from a woman aged 60-75 years with acute or convalescent COVID-19.

The DNA for the CDR3 is TGTGCCGGAAGGACAGACTCTAACTATGGCTACACCTTC. It translates to CAGRTDSNYGYTF. The chain is built from TRBV6-5 and TRBJ1-2, with D perhaps matching TRBD1 (6 bases). The germline V and J ends were trimmed by 11 bases and 0 bases, with 13 bases remaining between them. The CDR3 covers 13 residues. Germline V gene data show CDR1 as MNHEY and CDR2 as SVGAGI.